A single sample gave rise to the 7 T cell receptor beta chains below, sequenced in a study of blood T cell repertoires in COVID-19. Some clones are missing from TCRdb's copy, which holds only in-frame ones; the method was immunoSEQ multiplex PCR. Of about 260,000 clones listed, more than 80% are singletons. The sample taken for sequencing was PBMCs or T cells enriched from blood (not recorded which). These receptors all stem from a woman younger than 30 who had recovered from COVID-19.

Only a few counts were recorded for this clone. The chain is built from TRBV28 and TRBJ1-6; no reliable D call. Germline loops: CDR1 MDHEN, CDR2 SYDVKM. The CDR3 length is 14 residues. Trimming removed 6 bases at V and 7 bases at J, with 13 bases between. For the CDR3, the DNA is TGTGCCAGCAGCCTGGGAGCTGACAATTCACCCCTCCACTTT. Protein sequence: CASSLGADNSPLHF.

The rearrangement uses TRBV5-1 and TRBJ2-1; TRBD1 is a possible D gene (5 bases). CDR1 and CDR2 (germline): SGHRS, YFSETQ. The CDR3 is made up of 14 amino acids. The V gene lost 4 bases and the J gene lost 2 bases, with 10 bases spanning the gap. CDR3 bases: TGCGCCAGCAGCGCTGGACAAGCCTACAATGAGCAGTTCTTC. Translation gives CASSAGQAYNEQFF. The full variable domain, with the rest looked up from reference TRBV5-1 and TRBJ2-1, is KAGVTQTPRYLIKTRGQQVTLSCSPISGHRSVSWYQQTPGQGLQFLFEYFSETQRNKGNFPGRFSGRQFSNSRSEMNVSTLELGDSALYLCASSAGQAYNEQFFGPGTRLTVL.

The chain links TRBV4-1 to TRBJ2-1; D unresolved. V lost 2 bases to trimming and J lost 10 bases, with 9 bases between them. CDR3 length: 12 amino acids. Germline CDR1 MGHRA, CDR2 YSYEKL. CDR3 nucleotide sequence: TGCGCCAGCAGCCAACCGACTCGCGAGCAGTTCTTC. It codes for CASSQPTREQFF.

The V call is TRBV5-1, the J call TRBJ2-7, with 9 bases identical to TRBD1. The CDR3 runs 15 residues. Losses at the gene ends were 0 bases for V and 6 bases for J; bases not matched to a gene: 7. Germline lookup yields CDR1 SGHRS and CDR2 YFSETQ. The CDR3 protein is CASSLAGTGTTEQYF. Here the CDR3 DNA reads TGCGCCAGCAGCTTGGCCGGGACAGGGACGACCGAGCAGTACTTC.

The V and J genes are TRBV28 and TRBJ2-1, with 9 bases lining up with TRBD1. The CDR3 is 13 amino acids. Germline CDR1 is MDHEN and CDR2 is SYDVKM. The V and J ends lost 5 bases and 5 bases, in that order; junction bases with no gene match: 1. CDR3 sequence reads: CASSRTGDNEQFF. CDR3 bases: TGTGCCAGCAGTCGGACAGGGGACAATGAGCAGTTCTTC.

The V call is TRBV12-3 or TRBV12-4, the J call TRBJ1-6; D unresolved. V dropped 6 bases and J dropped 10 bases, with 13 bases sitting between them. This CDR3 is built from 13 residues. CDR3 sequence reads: CASRLQAGSPLHF. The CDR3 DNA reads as TGTGCCAGCAGATTGCAGGCTGGGTCACCCCTCCACTTT.

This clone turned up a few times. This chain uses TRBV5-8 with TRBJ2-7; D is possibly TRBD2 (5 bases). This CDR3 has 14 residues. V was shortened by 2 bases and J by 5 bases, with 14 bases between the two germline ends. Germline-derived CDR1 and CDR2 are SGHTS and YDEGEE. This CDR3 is CASSLATLGDEQYF. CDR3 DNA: TGTGCCAGCAGCTTAGCGACACTAGGCGACGAGCAGTACTTC.